This T cell receptor beta chain emerged from a study of control samples from healthy donors and cancer patients. Using immunoSEQ multiplex PCR, the repertoire was profiled, and TCRdb retains in-frame clones only, with some absent. The sample carries 80,000 to 100,000 clones, roughly three quarters recorded once. J lost 0 bases, V lost 4 bases, and 6 bases had no gene match. Germline V gene lookup returns CDR1 PRHDT and CDR2 FYEKMQ (reference sequence). This CDR3 has 16 residues. The sequence was obtained from a woman younger than 45 in good health. This chain joins TRBV13 and TRBJ2-3, with TRBD1 identical over 8 bases. The sample consisted of blood. For the CDR3, the DNA is TGTGCCAGCAGCTCCCGACAGGGGACTAGCACAGATACGCAGTATTTT. It yields the protein CASSSRQGTSTDTQYF.